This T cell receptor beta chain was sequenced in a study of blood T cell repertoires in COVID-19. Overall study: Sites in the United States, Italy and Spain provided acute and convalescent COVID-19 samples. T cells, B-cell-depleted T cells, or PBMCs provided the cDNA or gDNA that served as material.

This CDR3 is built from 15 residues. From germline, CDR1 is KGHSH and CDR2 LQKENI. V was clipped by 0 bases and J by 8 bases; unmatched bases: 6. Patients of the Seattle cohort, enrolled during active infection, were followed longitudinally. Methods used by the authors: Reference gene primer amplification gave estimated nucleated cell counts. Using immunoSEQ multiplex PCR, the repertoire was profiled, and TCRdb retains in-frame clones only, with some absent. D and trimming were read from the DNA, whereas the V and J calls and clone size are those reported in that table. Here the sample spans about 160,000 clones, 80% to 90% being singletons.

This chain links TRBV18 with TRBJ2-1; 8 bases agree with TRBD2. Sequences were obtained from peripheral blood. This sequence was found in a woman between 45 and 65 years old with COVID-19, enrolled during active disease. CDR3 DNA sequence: TGTGCCAGCTCACCACCGTCGGGGGGGGGTGATGAGCAGTTCTTC. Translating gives CASSPPSGGGDEQFF.